This is a list of T cell receptor beta chains from one sample in a study of OX40 agonist ivuxolimab in advanced cancers. Assay used: immunoSEQ multiplex PCR; TCRdb lists only in-frame clones, some missing. The sample contains about 93,000 clones, roughly 94% of which appear only once. The input for sequencing was CD4+ or CD8+ T cells sorted from blood, taken in a trial of the OX40 agonist ivuxolimab. These receptors all stem from an adult with an advanced solid tumor such as melanoma, head and neck, liver or kidney cancer. Each CDR3 is given with its conserved first and last residue. Each record gives: CDR3 protein, CDR3 DNA, CDR3 length, clone size, V gene, J gene, D gene. The D gene is left open where the match is weak. Clone size is given for some rows only: seen once, a few or many times, or a class if the clone is expanded.

CASGLTMDREETQYF	TGTGCTAGTGGTTTGACCATGGACAGGGAAGAGACCCAGTACTTC	15	once	TRBV12-5	TRBJ2-5	TRBD1
CASSDMSARSYEQYF	TGTGCCAGCAGTGATATGTCCGCTCGCTCCTACGAGCAGTACTTC	15	NA	TRBV2	TRBJ2-7	NA
CASSPYRGLTDTQYF	TGTGCCAGCAGTCCGTACAGGGGGCTCACAGATACGCAGTATTTT	15	NA	TRBV6-5	TRBJ2-3	TRBD1
CASTPGPLYEQYF	TGTGCCAGCACCCCCGGCCCCCTCTACGAGCAGTACTTC	13	NA	TRBV6-5	TRBJ2-7	NA
CSASSYTEAFF	TGCAGTGCTAGTTCGTACACTGAAGCTTTCTTT	11	NA	TRBV20-1	TRBJ1-1	NA
CASSDSDQNTGELFF	TGTGCCAGCAGTGATTCCGATCAGAACACCGGGGAGCTGTTTTTT	15	NA	TRBV6-1	TRBJ2-2	NA
CASSQGGSYEQYF	TGTGCCAGCAGCCAAGGAGGAAGCTACGAGCAGTACTTC	13	NA	TRBV4-2	TRBJ2-7	NA
CASSLWGYEQYF	TGTGCCAGCAGCTTGTGGGGCTACGAGCAGTACTTC	12	NA	TRBV5-4	TRBJ2-7	NA
CASSQEVDTDTQYF	TGTGCCAGCAGCCAAGAGGTGGACACAGATACGCAGTATTTT	14	NA	TRBV14	TRBJ2-3	NA
CASNTGGAAGELFF	TGTGCCAGCAACACAGGGGGCGCGGCCGGGGAGCTGTTTTTT	14	once	TRBV6-1	TRBJ2-2	TRBD1
CASSSDRGRPYEQYF	TGTGCCAGCAGCTCCGATCGCGGGAGGCCCTACGAGCAGTACTTC	15	few	TRBV7-9	TRBJ2-7	TRBD2
CASSQDLVGGGIYNEQFF	TGCGCCAGCAGCCAAGATCTGGTTGGCGGGGGGATCTACAATGAGCAGTTCTTC	18	NA	TRBV4-3	TRBJ2-1	TRBD2
CASSPDRDYEQYF	TGTGCCAGCAGCCCCGACAGGGACTACGAGCAGTACTTC	13	NA	TRBV7-8	TRBJ2-7	TRBD1
CASMDGSYNSPLHF	TGTGCCAGCATGGACGGCTCCTATAATTCACCCCTCCACTTT	14	NA	TRBV2	TRBJ1-6	NA
CASSLIGRGQTEAFF	TGTGCCAGCAGCTTAATTGGCAGGGGGCAAACTGAAGCTTTCTTT	15	NA	TRBV11-2	TRBJ1-1	TRBD1
CASSGIRDRGLNEKLFF	TGTGCCAGCAGCGGAATTCGGGACAGGGGACTTAATGAAAAACTGTTTTTT	17	NA	TRBV28	TRBJ1-4	TRBD1
CASSLGAQGSYEQFF	TGTGCCAGCAGTTTGGGGGCCCAGGGAAGCTATGAGCAGTTCTTC	15	NA	TRBV27	TRBJ2-1	NA
CASSWEEGTSGVQEEQFF	TGTGCCAGCAGCTGGGAAGAGGGGACTAGCGGCGTACAGGAAGAGCAGTTCTTC	18	NA	TRBV5-4	TRBJ2-1	TRBD2
CASSQGDEQFF	TGCGCCAGCAGCCAAGGTGATGAGCAGTTCTTC	11	NA	TRBV4-1	TRBJ2-1	NA
CASNREGSNQPQHF	TGTGCCAGCAACAGGGAAGGGAGCAATCAGCCCCAGCATTTT	14	once	TRBV2	TRBJ1-5	NA
CASSLRGLTEPYEQYF	TGTGCCAGCAGCTTACGAGGGTTGACAGAGCCCTACGAGCAGTACTTC	16	NA	TRBV7-8	TRBJ2-7	NA
CAWSVVGYEQYF	TGTGCCTGGAGTGTGGTAGGCTACGAGCAGTACTTC	12	NA	TRBV30	TRBJ2-7	NA
CASSLGGTQYF	TGTGCCAGCAGTTTAGGGGGGACCCAGTACTTC	11	NA	TRBV27	TRBJ2-5	NA
CASSFYPSDTQYF	TGCGCCAGCAGCTTCTACCCCTCAGATACGCAGTATTTT	13	NA	TRBV5-1	TRBJ2-3	NA
CASSSPLAGKNNEQFF	TGTGCCAGCAGTTCCCCTCTAGCGGGGAAAAACAATGAGCAGTTCTTC	16	NA	TRBV27	TRBJ2-1	TRBD2
CASSQRVDWGSYEQYF	TGCGCCAGCAGCCAAAGGGTGGACTGGGGGTCCTACGAGCAGTACTTC	16	NA	TRBV4-1	TRBJ2-7	NA
CASSLIPVAGARETQYF	TGTGCCAGCAGCTTGATCCCAGTGGCGGGAGCCCGAGAGACCCAGTACTTC	17	NA	TRBV5-8	TRBJ2-5	TRBD2